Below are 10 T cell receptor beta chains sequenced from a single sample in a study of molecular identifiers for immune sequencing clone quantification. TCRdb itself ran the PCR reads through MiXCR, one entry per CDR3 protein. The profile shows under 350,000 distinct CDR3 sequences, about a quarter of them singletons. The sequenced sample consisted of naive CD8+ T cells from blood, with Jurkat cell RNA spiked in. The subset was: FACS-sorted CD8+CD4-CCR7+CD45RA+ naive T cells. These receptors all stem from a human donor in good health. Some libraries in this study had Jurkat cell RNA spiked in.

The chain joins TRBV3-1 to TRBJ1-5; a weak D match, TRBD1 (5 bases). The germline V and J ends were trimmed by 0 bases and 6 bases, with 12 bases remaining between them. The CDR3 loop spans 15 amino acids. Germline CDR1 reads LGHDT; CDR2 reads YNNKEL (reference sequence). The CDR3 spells CASSQEGRAGQPQHF. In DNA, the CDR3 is TGTGCCAGCAGCCAAGAGGGCAGGGCTGGTCAGCCCCAGCATTTT. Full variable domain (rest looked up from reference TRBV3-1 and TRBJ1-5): DTAVSQTPKYLVTQMGNDKSIKCEQNLGHDTMYWYKQDSKKFLKIMFSYNNKELIINETVPNRFSPKSPDKAHLNLHINSLELGDSAVYFCASSQEGRAGQPQHFGDGTRLSIL.

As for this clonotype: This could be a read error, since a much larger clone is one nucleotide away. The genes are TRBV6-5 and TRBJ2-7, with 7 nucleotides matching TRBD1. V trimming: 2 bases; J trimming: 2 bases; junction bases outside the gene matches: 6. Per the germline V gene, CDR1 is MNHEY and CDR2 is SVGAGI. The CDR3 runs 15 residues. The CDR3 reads CASSYNRDRPYEQYF. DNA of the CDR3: TGTGCCAGCAGTTACAACCGGGACAGACCCTACGAGCAGTACTTC.

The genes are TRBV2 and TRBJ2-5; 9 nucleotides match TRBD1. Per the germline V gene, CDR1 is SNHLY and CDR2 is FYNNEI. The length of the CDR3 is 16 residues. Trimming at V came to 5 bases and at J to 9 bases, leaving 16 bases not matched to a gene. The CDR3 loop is CASSYQLQGALEAQYF. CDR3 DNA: TGTGCCAGCAGTTACCAACTACAGGGGGCCCTCGAGGCCCAGTACTTC.

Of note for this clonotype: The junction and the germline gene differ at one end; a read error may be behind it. The CDR3 reads CASTAGRAGGALFF. The DNA for the CDR3 is TGTGCCAGCACCGCCGGCAGGGCGGGCGGGGCGCTGTTTTTT. The chain couples TRBV7-8 to TRBJ2-2; a possible D gene is TRBD2 (6 bases). Germline CDR1 reads SGHVS; CDR2 reads FQNEAQ. The CDR3 totals 14 residues.

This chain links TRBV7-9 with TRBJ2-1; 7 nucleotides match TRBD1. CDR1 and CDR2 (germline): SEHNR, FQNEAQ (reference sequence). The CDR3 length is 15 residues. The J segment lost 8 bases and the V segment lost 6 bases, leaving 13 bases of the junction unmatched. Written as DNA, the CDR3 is TGTGCCAGCAGATCCGTGACAGGGTGCCCTGATGAGCAGTTCTTC. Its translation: CASRSVTGCPDEQFF.

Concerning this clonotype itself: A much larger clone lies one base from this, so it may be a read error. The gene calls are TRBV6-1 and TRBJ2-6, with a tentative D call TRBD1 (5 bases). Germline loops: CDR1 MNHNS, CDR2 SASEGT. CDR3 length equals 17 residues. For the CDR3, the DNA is TGTGCCAGCAGTGAAACCTTGTGGCAGCTTGGGGCCAGCGTCCTGACTTTC. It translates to CASSETLWQLGASVLTF.

The DNA for the CDR3 is TGTGCCAGCAGCCCCACGGGACTAGCGGGGGGCGCTAGGAGCTACGAGCAGTACTTC. The encoded protein is CASSPTGLAGGARSYEQYF. This chain uses TRBV12-3 or TRBV12-4 with TRBJ2-7; 15 bases fit TRBD2. J lost 3 bases, V lost 6 bases, and 15 bases had no gene match. The CDR3 consists of 19 residues.

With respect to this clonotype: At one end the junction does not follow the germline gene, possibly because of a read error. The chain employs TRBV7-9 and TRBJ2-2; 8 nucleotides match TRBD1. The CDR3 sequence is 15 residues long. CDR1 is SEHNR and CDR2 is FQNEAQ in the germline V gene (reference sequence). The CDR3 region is CGSSFPGGGTGELFF. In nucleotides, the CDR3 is TGTGGCAGCAGCTTCCCAGGGGGCGGGACCGGGGAGCTGTTTTTT.

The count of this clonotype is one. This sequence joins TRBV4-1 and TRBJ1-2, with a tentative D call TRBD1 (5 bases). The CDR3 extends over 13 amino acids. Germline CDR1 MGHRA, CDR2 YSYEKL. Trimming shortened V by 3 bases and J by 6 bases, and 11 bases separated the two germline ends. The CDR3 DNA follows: TGCGCCAGCAGCCAGATCGGGGCTCATGGCTACACCTTC. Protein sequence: CASSQIGAHGYTF.

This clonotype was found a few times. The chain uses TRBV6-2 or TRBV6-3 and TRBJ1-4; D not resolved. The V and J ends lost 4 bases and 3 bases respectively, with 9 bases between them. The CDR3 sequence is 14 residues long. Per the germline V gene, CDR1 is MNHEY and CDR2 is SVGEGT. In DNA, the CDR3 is TGTGCCAGCAGTTCGGACGGGCCTAATGAAAAACTGTTTTTT. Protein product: CASSSDGPNEKLFF.